The rows below give T cell receptor beta chains drawn from one sample of a study of cytomegalovirus exposure and HLA in healthy donors. Assay: immunoSEQ multiplex PCR; the TCRdb copy retains only in-frame clones and omits some. Here the sample spans about 31,000 clones, around 60% being singletons. Sequenced: PBMCs. Source of these receptors: a man between 45 and 60 years old in good health and CMV-seropositive. CDR3s include the opening cysteine and the closing phenylalanine or tryptophan. The order of the fields is D gene, clone size, V gene, J gene, CDR3 DNA, CDR3 protein. D genes are given only for firm matches. For some rows the clone size is stated as once, few or many, or as a class when expanded; others skip it.

NA	once	TRBV19	TRBJ2-7	TGTGCCAGTCTCCCCCCCGGCTCCTACGAGCAGTACTTC	CASLPPGSYEQYF
NA	NA	TRBV5-6	TRBJ1-2	TGTGCCAGCAGCTTGTACGGGAAAGATGGCTACACCTTC	CASSLYGKDGYTF
NA	NA	TRBV28	TRBJ1-4	TGTGCCAGCAGGAGCGGGGGGACTAATGAAAAACTGTTTTTT	CASRSGGTNEKLFF
NA	few	TRBV5-1	TRBJ2-5	TGCGCCAGCAGCTTGGCAGGGTCGAAAGAGACCCAGTACTTC	CASSLAGSKETQYF
TRBD1	NA	TRBV30	TRBJ2-7	TGTGCCTGGAGTGGCCGTCTAGGGACAGGGAAAGACTACGAGCAGTACTTC	CAWSGRLGTGKDYEQYF
NA	NA	TRBV25-1	TRBJ1-2	TGTGCCAGCACGGACAATGCCTATGGCTACACCTTC	CASTDNAYGYTF
NA	NA	TRBV29-1	TRBJ2-7	TGCAGCGTTTCAGGACAGTCCTACGAGCAGTACTTC	CSVSGQSYEQYF
NA	NA	TRBV5-4	TRBJ2-1	TGTGCCAGCAGCTTGGACCATCGGACTACCTACAATGAGCAGTTCTTC	CASSLDHRTTYNEQFF
TRBD2	NA	TRBV28	TRBJ2-5	TGTGCCAGCAGTTTGGTCGGGAGGGGTGAGACCCAGTACTTC	CASSLVGRGETQYF
TRBD1	NA	TRBV7-8	TRBJ1-2	TGTGCCAGCAGCCATCGACAGGGGCAGGATGGCTACACCTTC	CASSHRQGQDGYTF
TRBD1	NA	TRBV18	TRBJ1-5	TGTGCCAGCTCACTAACAGGGGATCAGCCCCAGCATTTT	CASSLTGDQPQHF
NA	few	TRBV7-9	TRBJ2-7	TGTGCCAGCAGCTTATATCGGGAAACCTACGAGCAGTACTTC	CASSLYRETYEQYF
TRBD1	NA	TRBV28	TRBJ2-7	TGTGCCAGCAGTCCCATGCAAGCAGGGGGATCCTACGAGCAGTACTTC	CASSPMQAGGSYEQYF
NA	NA	TRBV29-1	TRBJ2-7	TGCAGCGTTGAAGGGCTAGGCAACGAGCAGTACTTC	CSVEGLGNEQYF
TRBD1	NA	TRBV15	TRBJ2-1	TGTGCCACCAGCAGGAACCGGGACAGGGGGCGTGGTGTAGTCTTC	CATSRNRDRGRGVVF
NA	NA	TRBV6-5	TRBJ2-4	TGTGCCAGCAAGCAGGGGCTAATTGGCAAAAACATTCAGTACTTC	CASKQGLIGKNIQYF
NA	NA	TRBV9	TRBJ2-1	TGTGCCAGCAGCGTAGGTAGCACCTCCATGGCTGAGCAGTTCTTC	CASSVGSTSMAEQFF
NA	NA	TRBV4-3	TRBJ2-5	TGCGCCAGCAGCCAAGGGTCACAGTCCCAAGAGACCCAGTACTTC	CASSQGSQSQETQYF
NA	NA	TRBV7-8	TRBJ2-3	TGTGCCAGCAGCTTATACTCCCCCACAGATACGCAGTATTTT	CASSLYSPTDTQYF
TRBD1	once	TRBV5-1	TRBJ2-1	TGCGCCAGCAGCAGAGGACAGGGGAACAATGAGCAGTTCTTC	CASSRGQGNNEQFF
NA	few	TRBV28	TRBJ1-5	TGTGCCAGCAGTTTAGCAGGATCTCAGCCCCAGCATTTT	CASSLAGSQPQHF
NA	NA	TRBV27	TRBJ1-6	TGTGCCAGCAGGCAGGACACGGATAATTCACCCCTCCACTTT	CASRQDTDNSPLHF
NA	NA	TRBV28	TRBJ1-5	TGTGCCAGCAGTACCCCTGGGGCAGCTAGCAATCAGCCCCAGCATTTT	CASSTPGAASNQPQHF
NA	NA	TRBV4-1	TRBJ2-5	TGCGCCAGCAGCCAAGATGGAGGGGCAAACAAAGAGACCCAGTACTTC	CASSQDGGANKETQYF
NA	NA	TRBV9	TRBJ2-2	TGTGCCAGCAGCCCCCAGACAGGTCCCACCGGGGAGCTGTTTTTT	CASSPQTGPTGELFF
NA	NA	TRBV6-6	TRBJ2-3	TGTGCCAGCAGGCGGGGTGGGAACCCAGATACGCAGTATTTT	CASRRGGNPDTQYF
TRBD1	medium-sized	TRBV11-3	TRBJ2-1	TGTGCCAGCAGCCAGACAGGGGGCTCCAATGAGCAGTTCTTC	CASSQTGGSNEQFF
TRBD2	NA	TRBV6-5	TRBJ2-7	TGTGCCAGCAGTACTAGCGGGTACTCCTACGAGCAGTACTTC	CASSTSGYSYEQYF
TRBD1	once	TRBV5-1	TRBJ2-3	TGCGCCAGCAGGGGACAGCACACAGATACGCAGTATTTT	CASRGQHTDTQYF
TRBD1	NA	TRBV7-9	TRBJ2-7	TGTGCCAGCGAGAATACAGGGGCCGAGCAGTACTTC	CASENTGAEQYF
TRBD2	NA	TRBV6-6	TRBJ2-1	TGTGCCAGCAGTACCGGACTAGCGGGGGGCCGAAATGAGCAGTTCTTC	CASSTGLAGGRNEQFF
NA	NA	TRBV2	TRBJ1-5	TGTGCCAGCAGTGTATCGGGAAAAGATCAGCCCCAGCATTTT	CASSVSGKDQPQHF
TRBD1	few	TRBV2	TRBJ2-5	TGTGCCAGCAGCCTGACAGGGGAATCTCAAGAGACCCAGTACTTC	CASSLTGESQETQYF
TRBD1	few	TRBV5-1	TRBJ2-2	TGCGCCAGCAGCCCGCAGGGGGCGGATACCGGGGAGCTGTTTTTT	CASSPQGADTGELFF
NA	few	TRBV2	TRBJ2-5	TGTGCCAGCACTAAAGAACTAGCAGGGGAGACCCAGTACTTC	CASTKELAGETQYF
NA	NA	TRBV15	TRBJ2-1	TGTGCCACCAGCAGAGATCTGGGGGCCGGAAATGAGCAGTTCTTC	CATSRDLGAGNEQFF
NA	few	TRBV25-1	TRBJ2-7	TGTGCCAGCAGGGGGGGATCCTACGAGCAGTACTTC	CASRGGSYEQYF
TRBD1	NA	TRBV7-6	TRBJ1-2	TGTGCCAGCAGCTCGGGACAGGGGATACATGGCTACACCTTC	CASSSGQGIHGYTF
TRBD1	NA	TRBV4-1	TRBJ1-2	TGCGCCAGCAGCCAAGATCCAGGGGGAGATGGCTACACCTTC	CASSQDPGGDGYTF
TRBD2	NA	TRBV6-5	TRBJ2-3	TGTGCCAGCAGTTACTCGGCGGGGGGGGCAGATACGCAGTATTTT	CASSYSAGGADTQYF
NA	few	TRBV6-5	TRBJ2-7	TGTGCCAGCAGTCGCTCGACACCCTCCGTGGGCGAGCAGTACTTC	CASSRSTPSVGEQYF
NA	NA	TRBV5-1	TRBJ2-7	TGCGCCAGCAGCCTGGGCGGAGGACAGTACTACGAGCAGTACTTC	CASSLGGGQYYEQYF
NA	NA	TRBV30	TRBJ2-7	TGTGCCTGGAGTGTGGGACTCGAGCAGTACTTC	CAWSVGLEQYF
TRBD1	NA	TRBV5-1	TRBJ2-1	TGCGCCAGCAGCTTAACAGGGGCAAACAATGAGCAGTTCTTC	CASSLTGANNEQFF
NA	NA	TRBV2	TRBJ2-7	TGTGCCAGCAGTGAGGGGGCAGGGGCGTCGAAAGAGCAGTACTTC	CASSEGAGASKEQYF
TRBD2	NA	TRBV4-3	TRBJ2-3	TGCGCCAGCAGCCAACGGGGCGGGGGGCAGAAAGATACGCAGTATTTT	CASSQRGGGQKDTQYF
NA	NA	TRBV30	TRBJ1-5	TGTGCCTGGAGTTCCCAGCCAGGGGCCAATCAGCCCCAGCATTTT	CAWSSQPGANQPQHF
TRBD1	few	TRBV4-2	TRBJ1-2	TGTGCCAGCAGCCAAGATGGGGGGGACAGGGGGCGTATTTCTGGCTACACCTTC	CASSQDGGDRGRISGYTF
NA	NA	TRBV7-6	TRBJ2-1	TGTGCCAGCAGCCTACAGGGCCTCTTTAATGAGCAGTTCTTC	CASSLQGLFNEQFF
TRBD1	NA	TRBV5-4	TRBJ2-1	TGTGCCAGCAGTTCAGGGGGTGAGCAGTTCTTC	CASSSGGEQFF
NA	NA	TRBV2	TRBJ1-4	TGTGCCAGCAGCAAGGGGGGGAAGACATCGGGCGGGGAAAAACTGTTTTTT	CASSKGGKTSGGEKLFF
NA	NA	TRBV28	TRBJ2-5	TGTGCCAGCAGTTTATCGCCCAGTGGGGGGGAGACCCAGTACTTC	CASSLSPSGGETQYF
TRBD2	NA	TRBV7-9	TRBJ2-5	TGTGCCAGCAGCCCCCCCGGGGGGTTAGGCGAGACCCAGTACTTC	CASSPPGGLGETQYF
NA	NA	TRBV30	TRBJ1-3	TGTGCCTGGAGCAGGTCCGCTGGAAACACCATATATTTT	CAWSRSAGNTIYF
TRBD2	NA	TRBV27	TRBJ2-3	TGTGCCTCATCCGGGACTACCTCGCCAGATACGCAGTATTTT	CASSGTTSPDTQYF